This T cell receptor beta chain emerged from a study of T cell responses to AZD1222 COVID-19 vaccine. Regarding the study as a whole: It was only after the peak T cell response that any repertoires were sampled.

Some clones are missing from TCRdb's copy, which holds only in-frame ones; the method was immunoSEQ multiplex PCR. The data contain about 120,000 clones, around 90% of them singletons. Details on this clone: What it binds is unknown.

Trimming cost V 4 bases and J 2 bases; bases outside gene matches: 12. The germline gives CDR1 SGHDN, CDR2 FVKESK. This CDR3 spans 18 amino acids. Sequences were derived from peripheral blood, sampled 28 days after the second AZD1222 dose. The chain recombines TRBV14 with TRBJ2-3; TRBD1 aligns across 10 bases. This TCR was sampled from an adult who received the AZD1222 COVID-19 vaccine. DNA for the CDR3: TGTGCCAGCAGCCCAACCGGGACAGGGGCCTTCTACACAGATACGCAGTATTTT. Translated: CASSPTGTGAFYTDTQYF.